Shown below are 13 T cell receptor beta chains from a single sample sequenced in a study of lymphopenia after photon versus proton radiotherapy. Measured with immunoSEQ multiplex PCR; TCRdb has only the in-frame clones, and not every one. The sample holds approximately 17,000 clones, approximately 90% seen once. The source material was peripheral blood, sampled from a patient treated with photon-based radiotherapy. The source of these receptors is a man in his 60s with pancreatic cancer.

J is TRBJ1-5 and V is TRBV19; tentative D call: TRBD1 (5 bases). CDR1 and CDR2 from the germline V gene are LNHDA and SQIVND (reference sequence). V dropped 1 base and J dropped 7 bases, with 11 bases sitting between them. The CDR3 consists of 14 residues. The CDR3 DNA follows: TGTGCCAGTAGTATAGGAACAGGACGGCAGCCCCAGCATTTT. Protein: CASSIGTGRQPQHF.

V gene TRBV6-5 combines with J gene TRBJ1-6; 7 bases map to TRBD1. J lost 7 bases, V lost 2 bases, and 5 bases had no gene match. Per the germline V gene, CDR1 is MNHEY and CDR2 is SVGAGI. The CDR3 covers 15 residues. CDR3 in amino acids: CASSYPGTANSPLHF. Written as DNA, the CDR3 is TGTGCCAGCAGTTACCCCGGGACAGCGAATTCACCCCTCCACTTT.

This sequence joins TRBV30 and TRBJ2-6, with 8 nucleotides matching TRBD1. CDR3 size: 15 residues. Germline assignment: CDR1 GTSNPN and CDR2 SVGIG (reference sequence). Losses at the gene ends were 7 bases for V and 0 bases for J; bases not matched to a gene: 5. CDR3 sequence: CALGQASSGANVLTF. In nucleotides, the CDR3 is TGTGCCTTGGGACAGGCCAGCTCTGGGGCCAACGTCCTGACTTTC.

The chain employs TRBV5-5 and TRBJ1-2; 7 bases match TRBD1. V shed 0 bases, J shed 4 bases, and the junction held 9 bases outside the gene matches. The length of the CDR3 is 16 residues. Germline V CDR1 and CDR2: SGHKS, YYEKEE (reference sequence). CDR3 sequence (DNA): TGTGCCAGCAGCTTGGCCAGGGGGTCTCGGGGCTATGGCTACACCTTC. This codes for CASSLARGSRGYGYTF. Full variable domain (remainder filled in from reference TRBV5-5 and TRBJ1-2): DAGVTQSPTHLIKTRGQQVTLRCSPISGHKSVSWYQQVLGQGPQFIFQYYEKEERGRGNFPDRFSARQFPNYSSELNVNALLLGDSALYLCASSLARGSRGYGYTFGSGTRLTVV.

This CDR3 is CATSRDSPYEQYF. The CDR3 bases are TGTGCCACCAGCAGAGATAGCCCTTACGAGCAGTACTTC. V usage is TRBV15 and J usage is TRBJ2-7; D remains unclear. The CDR3 length is 13 residues. The ends were cut back, 0 bases at V and 4 bases at J, with 7 bases in the middle. The germline V gene encodes CDR1 LNHNV and CDR2 YYDKDF (reference sequence). The full variable domain, with the rest looked up from reference TRBV15 and TRBJ2-7, is DAMVIQNPRYQVTQFGKPVTLSCSQTLNHNVMYWYQQKSSQAPKLLFHYYDKDFNNEADTPDNFQSRRPNTSFCFLDIRSPGLGDTAMYLCATSRDSPYEQYFGPGTRLTVT.

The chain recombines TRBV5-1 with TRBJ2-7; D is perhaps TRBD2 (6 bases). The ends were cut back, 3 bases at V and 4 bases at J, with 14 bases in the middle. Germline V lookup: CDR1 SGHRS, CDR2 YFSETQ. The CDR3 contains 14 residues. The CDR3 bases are TGCGCCAGCAGCTGGGGGGAGCGCAGGTACGAGCAGTACTTC. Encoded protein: CASSWGERRYEQYF. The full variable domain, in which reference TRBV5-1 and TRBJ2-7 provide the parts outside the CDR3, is KAGVTQTPRYLIKTRGQQVTLSCSPISGHRSVSWYQQTPGQGLQFLFEYFSETQRNKGNFPGRFSGRQFSNSRSEMNVSTLELGDSALYLCASSWGERRYEQYFGPGTRLTVT.

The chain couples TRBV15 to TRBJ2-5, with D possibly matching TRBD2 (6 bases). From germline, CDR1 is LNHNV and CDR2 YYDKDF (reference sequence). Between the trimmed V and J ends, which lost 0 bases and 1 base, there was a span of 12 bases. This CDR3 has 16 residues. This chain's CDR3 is CATSREAGRTQETQYF. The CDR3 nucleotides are TGTGCCACCAGCAGAGAAGCGGGCAGGACCCAAGAGACCCAGTACTTC.

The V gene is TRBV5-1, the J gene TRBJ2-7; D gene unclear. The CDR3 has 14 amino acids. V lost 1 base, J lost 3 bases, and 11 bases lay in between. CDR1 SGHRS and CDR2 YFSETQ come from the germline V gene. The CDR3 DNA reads TGCGCCAGCAGCTTGAGCAGGCTAAACTACGAGCAGTACTTC. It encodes CASSLSRLNYEQYF.

In DNA form, the CDR3 reads TGTGCCAGCAGCTTGGAAGGACCTTCCTACAATGAGCAGTTCTTC. Its translation is CASSLEGPSYNEQFF. The genes are TRBV5-4 and TRBJ2-1; no clear D gene. Between the trimmed V and J ends, which lost 0 bases and 1 base, there was a span of 8 bases. Germline values: CDR1 SGHNT, CDR2 YYREEE (reference sequence). This CDR3 spans 15 amino acids.

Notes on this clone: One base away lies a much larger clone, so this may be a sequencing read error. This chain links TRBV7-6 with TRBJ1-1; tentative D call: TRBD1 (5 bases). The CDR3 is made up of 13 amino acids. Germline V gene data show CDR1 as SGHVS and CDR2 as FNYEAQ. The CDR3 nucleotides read TGTGCCAGCGGGGGGGAAATGAACGCTGAAGCTTTCTTT. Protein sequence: CASGGEMNAEAFF.

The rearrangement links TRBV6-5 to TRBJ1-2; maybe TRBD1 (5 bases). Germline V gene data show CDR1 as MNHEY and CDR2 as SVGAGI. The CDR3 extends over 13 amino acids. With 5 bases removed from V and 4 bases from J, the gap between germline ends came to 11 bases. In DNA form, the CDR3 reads TGTGCCAGCAGTATGGAGGGGCGCTATGGCTACACCTTC. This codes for CASSMEGRYGYTF.

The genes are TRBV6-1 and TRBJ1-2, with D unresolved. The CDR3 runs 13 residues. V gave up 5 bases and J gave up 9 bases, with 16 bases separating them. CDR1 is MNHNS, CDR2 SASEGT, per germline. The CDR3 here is CASSSRVGSSYTF. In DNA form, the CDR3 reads TGTGCCAGCAGTTCCCGCGTTGGGTCGAGCTACACCTTC.

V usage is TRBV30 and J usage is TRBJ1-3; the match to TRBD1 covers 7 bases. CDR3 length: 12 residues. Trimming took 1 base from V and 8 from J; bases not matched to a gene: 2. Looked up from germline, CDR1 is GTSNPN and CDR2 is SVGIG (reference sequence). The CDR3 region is CAWSGQGYTIYF. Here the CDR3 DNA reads TGTGCCTGGAGTGGACAGGGCTACACCATATATTTT.